Included here is one T cell receptor beta chain sequence, with context. This specimen comes from a study of T cell changes during pregnancy in multiple sclerosis. The germline CDR1 and CDR2 sequences are SGHRS and YFSETQ. This CDR3 is built from 14 residues. With 4 bases clipped from V and 7 bases from J, the junction kept 7 bases outside the gene matches. Libraries were prepared by immunoSEQ multiplex PCR; TCRdb keeps only in-frame clonotypes and omits some of them. The data show 57,000 or so clones, 91% seen once. The rearrangement joins TRBV5-1 to TRBJ1-5, with 8 bases matching TRBD1. The sequence was obtained from a female donor in good health, enrolled as a control in a pregnancy study. This material consisted of peripheral blood, taken after pregnancy. The CDR3 here is CASSTGQGIQPQHF. The CDR3 bases are TGCGCCAGCAGCACCGGACAGGGAATCCAGCCCCAGCATTTT.